The text below deals with one T cell receptor (beta chain). Its antigen is unidentified. Looked up from germline, CDR1 is SGHRS and CDR2 is YFSETQ. The germline V and J ends were trimmed by 3 bases and 1 base, with 11 bases remaining between them. This CDR3 is built from 15 residues. This sample is drawn from a study of type 1 regulatory T cells. TCRdb used MiXCR to reprocess the reads, holding one entry per CDR3 protein. The sample holds roughly 67,000 distinct CDR3 sequences, 63% seen once. The sample consisted of cultured T cells, either the whole culture or a sorted T cell fraction (not recorded which). Described subset: Tr1-enriched cell product generated in vitro against host alloantigens. This clonotype was obtained from a human donor in good health. The rearrangement links TRBV5-1 to TRBJ1-5; D not certain. The CDR3 spells CASSWTGGSNQPQHF. CDR3 bases: TGCGCCAGCAGCTGGACGGGTGGGAGCAATCAGCCCCAGCATTTT.